This T cell receptor (beta chain) was observed in a study of T cells in Graves' hyperthyroidism and ophthalmopathy. Study-wide points: Most clonotypes that expanded in the thyroid above 0.001 also showed up in blood.

A few counts support this clonotype. The antigen is not known. RNA transcripts provided the source from which TCR beta CDR3 regions were amplified. Researchers ran a first-round RT-PCR on the TCR CDR3 using the HTBI primer set. TCRdb fed the multiplex PCR reads into MiXCR, producing one record per CDR3 protein. This sample has under 350,000 distinct CDR3 sequences, with 18% found just once. This CDR3 region has 14 residues. Per the germline V gene, CDR1 is DFQATT and CDR2 is SNEGSKA (reference sequence). V was shortened by 1 base and J by 4 bases, with 14 bases between the two germline ends. Exclusion of patients followed from uncontrolled infection, other autoimmune disease, pregnancy or lactation. Diagnostic assessment was based on clinical symptoms, serum thyroxine and TRAb, thyroid ultrasound and orbital computed tomography.

This receptor was identified in a woman aged 45-65 years with Graves' hyperthyroidism. The source material was blood. The rearrangement links TRBV20-1 to TRBJ2-7; weak D call: TRBD1 (7 bases). In nucleotides, the CDR3 is TGCAGTGCTAGAGCGCGGGACAGACCTTACGAGCAGTACGTC. Protein: CSARARDRPYEQYV.